The 15 T cell receptor beta chains reported below all come from one sample, sequenced in a study of PD-L1 blockade in urothelial cancer. Only in-frame clones appear in the TCRdb table, and some are missing; sequencing was by immunoSEQ multiplex PCR. Of 60,000 to 70,000 clones in the sample, 70% to 90% were seen once. As to time point: pretreatment peripheral blood. Sequencing used PBMCs, obtained around atezolizumab (anti-PD-L1) treatment. These receptors were taken from a man in his 70s with urothelial cancer.

This clone was detected a few times. The chain links TRBV6-4 to TRBJ1-2, with 8 bases that match TRBD1. Per germline, CDR1 MRHNA and CDR2 SNTAGT. The CDR3 spans 14 residues. V shed 4 bases, J shed 4 bases, and the junction held 5 bases outside the gene matches. CDR3 amino acids: CASSVRGTGYGYTF. DNA of the CDR3: TGTGCCAGCAGTGTAAGGGGGACAGGCTATGGCTACACCTTC.

The CDR3 is CASSSKIGTAANYGYTF. CDR3 coding DNA: TGTGCCAGCAGCTCTAAGATCGGGACAGCTGCTAACTATGGCTACACCTTC. The V call is TRBV27, the J call TRBJ1-2, with 7 bases lining up with TRBD1. The CDR3 extends over 17 amino acids. The trim removed 6 bases at V and 0 bases at J, leaving 13 bases unmatched. The germline V gene encodes CDR1 MNHEY and CDR2 SMNVEV (reference sequence).

The J gene is TRBJ1-5, the V gene TRBV9; 9 bases align to TRBD1. The CDR3 is 15 amino acids. Unmatched junction bases numbered 2, after V lost 0 bases and J lost 4 bases. Per germline, CDR1 SGDLS and CDR2 YYNGEE. The CDR3 DNA follows: TGTGCCAGCAGCGTAGGTGACAGGGGGAATCAGCCCCAGCATTTT. Protein sequence: CASSVGDRGNQPQHF. Looking up the rest from reference TRBV9 and TRBJ1-5 gives the full variable domain: DSGVTQTPKHLITATGQRVTLRCSPRSGDLSVYWYQQSLDQGLQFLIQYYNGEERAKGNILERFSAQQFPDLHSELNLSSLELGDSALYFCASSVGDRGNQPQHFGDGTRLSIL.

This sequence joins TRBV7-3 and TRBJ2-2; 7 nucleotides match TRBD1. CDR3 length equals 14 residues. CDR1 SGHTA and CDR2 FQGTGA come from the germline V gene. The ends lost 5 bases at V and 1 base at J; junction bases unmatched: 1. The CDR3 DNA follows: TGTGCCAGCAGCCGACAGGGGAACACCGGGGAGCTGTTTTTT. It is translated as CASSRQGNTGELFF. Full variable domain (outside the CDR3, taken from reference TRBV7-3 and TRBJ2-2): GAGVSQTPSNKVTEKGKYVELRCDPISGHTALYWYRQSLGQGPEFLIYFQGTGAADDSGLPNDRFFAVRPEGSVSTLKIQRTERGDSAVYLCASSRQGNTGELFFGEGSRLTVL.

The chain carries TRBV10-2 and TRBJ1-1, with unresolved D. From germline, CDR1 is WSHSY and CDR2 SAAADI. Trimming removed 8 bases at V and 0 bases at J, with 13 bases between. The CDR3 consists of 14 residues. The CDR3 nucleotides read TGCGCCAGCCGGGTTGCAGAAATGAACACTGAAGCTTTCTTT. This sequence encodes CASRVAEMNTEAFF.

V is TRBV7-8 and J is TRBJ1-5, with D uncertain. Trimming stripped 0 bases from V and 9 bases from J, with 15 bases between. CDR1 is SGHVS, CDR2 FQNEAQ, per germline. The CDR3 contains 15 residues. The CDR3 DNA is TGTGCCAGCAGCTTAGCGTCAAGTCTTTCGGGGCCCCAGCATTTT. Its protein is CASSLASSLSGPQHF.

The chain carries TRBV7-8 and TRBJ1-1, with TRBD1 matching 9 bases. The J segment lost 1 base and the V segment lost 5 bases, leaving 8 bases of the junction unmatched. CDR3 length: 16 residues. Per germline, CDR1 SGHVS and CDR2 FQNEAQ. The CDR3 is CASSPPGQGRNTEAFF. For the CDR3, the DNA is TGTGCCAGCAGCCCGCCGGGACAGGGAAGGAACACTGAAGCTTTCTTT.

The V call is TRBV6-1, the J call TRBJ2-3; TRBD2 agrees at 7 bases. CDR1 and CDR2 (germline): MNHNS, SASEGT. The CDR3 is 16 residues long. The trim removed 2 bases at V and 2 bases at J, leaving 7 bases unmatched. The CDR3 DNA reads TGTGCCAGCAGTGAACGGGTAGCGGGTCTCACAGATACGCAGTATTTT. This codes for CASSERVAGLTDTQYF.

The rearrangement joins TRBV5-6 to TRBJ2-5, with D perhaps TRBD1 (5 bases). The CDR3 covers 13 residues. Trimming took 4 bases from V and 5 from J, leaving 12 bases between them. Germline values: CDR1 SGHDT, CDR2 YYEEEE. The CDR3 DNA reads as TGTGCCAGCAGCCCCGACAGTAGGGAGACCCAGTACTTC. It codes for CASSPDSRETQYF.

This chain connects TRBV7-9 to TRBJ2-1; D may be TRBD2 (5 bases). CDR1 and CDR2 (germline): SEHNR, FQNEAQ (reference sequence). The length of the CDR3 is 14 residues. The V end lost 2 bases, the J end lost 4 bases, and 9 bases lay between the germline ends. The CDR3 spells CASSLSTGYNEQFF. The CDR3 DNA is TGTGCCAGCAGCTTATCGACGGGGTACAATGAGCAGTTCTTC.

This sequence joins TRBV28 and TRBJ2-5; 8 bases are a match to TRBD2. With 4 bases clipped from V and 3 bases from J, the junction kept 10 bases outside the gene matches. This CDR3 has 16 residues. From germline, CDR1 is MDHEN and CDR2 SYDVKM. CDR3 sequence reads: CASSWGSGREEETQYF. Here the CDR3 DNA reads TGTGCCAGCAGTTGGGGAAGCGGGAGAGAGGAAGAGACCCAGTACTTC.

This clone was seen more than once but under ten times. The CDR3 is CASSNREGGYTF. The DNA for the CDR3 is TGTGCCAGTAGCAACAGGGAAGGAGGCTACACCTTC. The chain carries TRBV19 and TRBJ1-2, with D maybe TRBD1 (6 bases). The CDR3 is 12 residues long. Deletions cut 6 bases from V and 8 bases from J, with 13 bases between. Germline CDR1 reads LNHDA; CDR2 reads SQIVND (reference sequence).

This clone was observed at least ten times. V gene TRBV7-6 combines with J gene TRBJ2-7; a weak D match, TRBD1 (5 bases). The germline V gene encodes CDR1 SGHVS and CDR2 FNYEAQ. V dropped 4 bases and J dropped 5 bases, with 12 bases sitting between them. The CDR3 has 13 residues. For the CDR3, the DNA is TGTGCCAGCAGCTCGCCCCCCAGGGACGAGCAGTACTTC. Its protein product is CASSSPPRDEQYF.

This chain joins TRBV7-2 and TRBJ1-4, with 7 bases aligning to TRBD1. CDR1 and CDR2 from the germline V gene are SGHTA and FQGNSA. With 5 bases clipped from V and 8 bases from J, the junction kept 11 bases outside the gene matches. This CDR3 spans 15 amino acids. The CDR3 nucleotides are TGTGCCAGCAGCCAAACCGGGACAGTGGGAGAAAAACTGTTTTTT. Protein product: CASSQTGTVGEKLFF.

In DNA form, the CDR3 reads TGCAGCGTTGATATTAGCGACACCGGGGAGCTGTTTTTT. This sequence encodes CSVDISDTGELFF. The chain has TRBV29-1 and TRBJ2-2; D might be TRBD2 (5 bases). In germline, CDR1 is SQVTM, CDR2 ANQGSEA. This CDR3 is 13 amino acids long. V lost 3 bases, J lost 3 bases, and 8 bases lay in between.